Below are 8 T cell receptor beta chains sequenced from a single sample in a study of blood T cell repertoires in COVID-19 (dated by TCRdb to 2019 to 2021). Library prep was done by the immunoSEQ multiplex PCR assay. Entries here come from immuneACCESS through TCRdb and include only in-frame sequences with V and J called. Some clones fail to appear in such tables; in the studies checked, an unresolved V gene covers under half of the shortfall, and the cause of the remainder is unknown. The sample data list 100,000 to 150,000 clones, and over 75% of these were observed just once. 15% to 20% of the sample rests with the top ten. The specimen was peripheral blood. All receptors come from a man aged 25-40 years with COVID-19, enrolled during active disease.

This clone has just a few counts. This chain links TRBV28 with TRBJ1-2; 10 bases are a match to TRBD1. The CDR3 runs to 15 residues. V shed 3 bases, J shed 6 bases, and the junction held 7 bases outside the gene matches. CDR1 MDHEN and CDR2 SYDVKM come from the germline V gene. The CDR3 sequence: CASSFLGQGMDGYTF. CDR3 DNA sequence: TGTGCCAGCAGTTTCCTGGGACAGGGGATGGATGGCTACACCTTC.

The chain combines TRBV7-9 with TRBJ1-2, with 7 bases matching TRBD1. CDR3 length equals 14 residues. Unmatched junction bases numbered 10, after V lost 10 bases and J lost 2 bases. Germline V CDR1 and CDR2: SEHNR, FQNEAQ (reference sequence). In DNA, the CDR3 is TGTGCCACCTTTAAAGGGGGACAGAACTATGGCTACACCTTC. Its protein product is CATFKGGQNYGYTF.

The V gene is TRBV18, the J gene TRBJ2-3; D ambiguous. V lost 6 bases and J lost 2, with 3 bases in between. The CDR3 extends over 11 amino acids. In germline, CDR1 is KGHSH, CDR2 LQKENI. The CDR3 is CASSHTDTQYF. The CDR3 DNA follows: TGTGCCAGCTCCCACACAGATACGCAGTATTTT.

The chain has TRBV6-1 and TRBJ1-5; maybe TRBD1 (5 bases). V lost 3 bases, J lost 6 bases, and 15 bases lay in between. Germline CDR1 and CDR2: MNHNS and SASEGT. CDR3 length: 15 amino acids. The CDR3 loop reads CASSDGQGWRQPQHF. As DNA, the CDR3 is TGTGCCAGCAGTGATGGGCAGGGATGGCGTCAGCCCCAGCATTTT.

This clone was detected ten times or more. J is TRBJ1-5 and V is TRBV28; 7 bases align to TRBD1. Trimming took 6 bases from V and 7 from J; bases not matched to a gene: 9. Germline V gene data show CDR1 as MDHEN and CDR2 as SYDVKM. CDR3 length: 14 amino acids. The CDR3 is CASRLTGSEQPQHF. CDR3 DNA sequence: TGTGCCAGCAGACTGACAGGGTCCGAACAGCCCCAGCATTTT.

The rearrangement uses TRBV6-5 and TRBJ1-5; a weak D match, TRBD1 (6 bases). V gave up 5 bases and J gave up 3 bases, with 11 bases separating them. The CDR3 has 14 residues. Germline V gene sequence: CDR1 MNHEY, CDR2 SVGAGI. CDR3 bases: TGTGCCAGCAGTCTACAGGGATTCAATCAGCCCCAGCATTTT. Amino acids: CASSLQGFNQPQHF.

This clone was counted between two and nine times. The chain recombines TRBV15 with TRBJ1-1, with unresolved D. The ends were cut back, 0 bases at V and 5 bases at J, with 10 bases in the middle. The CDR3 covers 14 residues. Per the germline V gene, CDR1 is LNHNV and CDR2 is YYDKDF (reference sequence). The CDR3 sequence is CATSREWASTEAFF. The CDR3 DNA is TGTGCCACCAGCAGAGAATGGGCGAGTACTGAAGCTTTCTTT. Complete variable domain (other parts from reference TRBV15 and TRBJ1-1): DAMVIQNPRYQVTQFGKPVTLSCSQTLNHNVMYWYQQKSSQAPKLLFHYYDKDFNNEADTPDNFQSRRPNTSFCFLDIRSPGLGDTAMYLCATSREWASTEAFFGQGTRLTVV.

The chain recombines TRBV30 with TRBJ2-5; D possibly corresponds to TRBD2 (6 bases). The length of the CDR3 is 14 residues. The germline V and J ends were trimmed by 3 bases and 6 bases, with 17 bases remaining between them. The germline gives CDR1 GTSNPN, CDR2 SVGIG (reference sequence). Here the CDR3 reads CAWSQNGGVKTQYF. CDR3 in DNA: TGTGCCTGGAGCCAAAACGGGGGTGTGAAGACCCAGTACTTC. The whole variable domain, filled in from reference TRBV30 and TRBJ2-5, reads SQTIHQWPATLVQPVGSPLSLECTVEGTSNPNLYWYRQAAGRGLQLLFYSVGIGQISSEVPQNLSASRPQDRQFILSSKKLLLSDSGFYLCAWSQNGGVKTQYFGPGTRLLVL.